The clone carrying this T cell receptor beta chain was found a few times. The CDR3 has 15 residues. Germline V CDR1 and CDR2: SGDLS, YYNGEE. The germline V and J ends were trimmed by 4 bases and 0 bases, with 13 bases remaining between them. This specimen belongs to a study of identical twins. TCRdb passed the 5' RACE reads through MiXCR, listing each CDR3 protein once. The profile covers just over 500,000 distinct CDR3 sequences, with 20% to 25% appearing a single time and around 0.9% taken by the ten largest. These data were also filed under a second study, of T cells expressing NK-cell markers. That source notes: Dominant NKG2C+ clonotype frequencies of about 1.0-8% of CD8+ T cells were measured in more than 5 donors.

V and J are TRBV9 and TRBJ1-1; weak D call: TRBD1 (6 bases). The TCR comes from a woman younger than 35 in good health. Sample: CD4+ T cells sorted from blood. The CDR3 sequence: CASSPDWTVNTEAFF. CDR3 bases: TGTGCCAGCAGCCCCGACTGGACAGTGAACACTGAAGCTTTCTTT.